The 3 T cell receptor beta chains reported below all come from one sample, sequenced in a study of cytomegalovirus exposure and HLA in healthy donors. The PCR was carried out with 60 Vbeta primers and 13 Jbeta primers. Only in-frame clones appear in the TCRdb table, and some are missing; sequencing was by immunoSEQ multiplex PCR. Of roughly 160,000 clones in the sample, about four fifths are singletons; the top ten hold 13%. Sequenced: PBMCs. These receptors were taken from a woman in her fifties or sixties in good health and CMV-seronegative.

The J gene is TRBJ2-7, the V gene TRBV5-1; D unclear. V was pared by 0 bases and J by 1 base, with 8 bases between. The CDR3 has 14 amino acids. CDR1 and CDR2 from the germline V gene are SGHRS and YFSETQ. Here the CDR3 reads CASSLDRLSYEQYF. CDR3 coding DNA: TGCGCCAGCAGCTTGGATCGGTTATCCTACGAGCAGTACTTC. Supplemented by reference TRBV5-1 and TRBJ2-7, the full variable domain reads KAGVTQTPRYLIKTRGQQVTLSCSPISGHRSVSWYQQTPGQGLQFLFEYFSETQRNKGNFPGRFSGRQFSNSRSEMNVSTLELGDSALYLCASSLDRLSYEQYFGPGTRLTVT.

The CDR3 loop reads CASSPGGQGSMAEQYF. The DNA of the CDR3 is TGCGCCAGCAGCCCAGGGGGGCAGGGTTCCATGGCCGAGCAGTACTTC. The rearrangement uses TRBV4-3 and TRBJ2-7; D is possibly TRBD1 (7 bases). Trimming left V 4 bases short and J 6 bases short, with 22 bases between. Germline V gene lookup returns CDR1 LGHNA and CDR2 YSLEER. This CDR3 spans 16 amino acids.

V gene TRBV2 combines with J gene TRBJ2-5; D gene uncertain. The V end was cut by 2 bases, the J end by 1 base, with 14 bases between. CDR1 and CDR2 (germline): SNHLY, FYNNEI. The CDR3 has 16 residues. DNA for the CDR3: TGTGCCAGCAGTGAATTTGGTTACAGATTCCAAGAGACCCAGTACTTC. Translated: CASSEFGYRFQETQYF.